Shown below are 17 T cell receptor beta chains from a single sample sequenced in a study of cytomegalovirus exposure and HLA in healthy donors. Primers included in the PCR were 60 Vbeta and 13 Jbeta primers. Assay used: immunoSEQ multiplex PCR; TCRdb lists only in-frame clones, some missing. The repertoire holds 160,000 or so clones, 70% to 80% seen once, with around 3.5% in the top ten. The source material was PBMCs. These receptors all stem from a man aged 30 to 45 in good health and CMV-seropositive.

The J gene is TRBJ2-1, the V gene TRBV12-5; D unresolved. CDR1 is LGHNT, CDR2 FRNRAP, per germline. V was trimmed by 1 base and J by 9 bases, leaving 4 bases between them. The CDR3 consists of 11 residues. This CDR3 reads CASGLESEQFF. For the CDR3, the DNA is TGTGCTAGTGGTTTGGAGAGTGAGCAGTTCTTC.

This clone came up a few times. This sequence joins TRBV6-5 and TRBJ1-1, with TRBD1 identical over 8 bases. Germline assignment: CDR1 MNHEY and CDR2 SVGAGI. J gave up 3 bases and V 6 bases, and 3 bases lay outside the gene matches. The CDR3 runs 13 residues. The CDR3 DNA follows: TGTGCCAGCAGGATGGGACAGGACACTGAAGCTTTCTTT. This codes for CASRMGQDTEAFF.

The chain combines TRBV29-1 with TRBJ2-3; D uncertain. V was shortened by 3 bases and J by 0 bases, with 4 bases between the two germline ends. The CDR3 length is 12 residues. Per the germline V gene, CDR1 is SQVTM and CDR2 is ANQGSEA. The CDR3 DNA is TGCAGCGTTGATATTAGCACAGATACGCAGTATTTT. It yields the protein CSVDISTDTQYF.

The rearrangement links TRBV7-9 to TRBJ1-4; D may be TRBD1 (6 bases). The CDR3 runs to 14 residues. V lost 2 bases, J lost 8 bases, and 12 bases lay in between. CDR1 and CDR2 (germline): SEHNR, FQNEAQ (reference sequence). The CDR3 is CASSLQGPGEKLFF. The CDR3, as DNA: TGTGCCAGCAGCTTACAGGGGCCCGGCGAAAAACTGTTTTTT.

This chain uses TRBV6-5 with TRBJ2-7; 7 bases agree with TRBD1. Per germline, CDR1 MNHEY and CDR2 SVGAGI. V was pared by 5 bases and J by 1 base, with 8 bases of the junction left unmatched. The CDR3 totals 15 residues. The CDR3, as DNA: TGTGCCAGCAGTCTCGGGGCAGGGGGATCCTACGAGCAGTACTTC. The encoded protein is CASSLGAGGSYEQYF.

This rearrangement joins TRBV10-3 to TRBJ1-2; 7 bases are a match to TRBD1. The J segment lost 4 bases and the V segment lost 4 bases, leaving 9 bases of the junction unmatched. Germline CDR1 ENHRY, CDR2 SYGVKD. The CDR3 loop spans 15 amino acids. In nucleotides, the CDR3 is TGTGCCATCAGTGCCAGCAGGGGGGTGGGCTATGGCTACACCTTC. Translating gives CAISASRGVGYGYTF.

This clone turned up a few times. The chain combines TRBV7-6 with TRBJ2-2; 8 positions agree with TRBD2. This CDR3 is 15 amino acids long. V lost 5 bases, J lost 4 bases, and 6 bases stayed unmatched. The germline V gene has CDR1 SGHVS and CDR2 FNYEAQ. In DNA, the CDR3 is TGTGCCAGCAGCGCGGGGGGTCCAATCACCGGGGAGCTGTTTTTT. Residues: CASSAGGPITGELFF.

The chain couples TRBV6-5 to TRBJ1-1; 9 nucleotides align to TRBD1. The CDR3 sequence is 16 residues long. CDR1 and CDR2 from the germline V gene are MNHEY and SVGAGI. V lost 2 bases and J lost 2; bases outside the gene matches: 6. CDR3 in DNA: TGTGCCAGCAGTTACGGGGAGGACAGGGGTAACACTGAAGCTTTCTTT. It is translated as CASSYGEDRGNTEAFF.

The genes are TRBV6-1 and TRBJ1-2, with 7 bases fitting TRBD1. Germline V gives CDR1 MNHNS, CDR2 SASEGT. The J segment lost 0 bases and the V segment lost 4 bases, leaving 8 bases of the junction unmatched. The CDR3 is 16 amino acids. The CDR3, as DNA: TGTGCCAGCAGTGCGATCCGGGACAGATCTAACTATGGCTACACCTTC. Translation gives CASSAIRDRSNYGYTF.

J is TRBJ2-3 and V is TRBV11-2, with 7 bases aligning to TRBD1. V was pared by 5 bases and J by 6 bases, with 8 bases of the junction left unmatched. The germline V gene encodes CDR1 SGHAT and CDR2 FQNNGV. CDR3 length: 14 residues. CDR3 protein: CASSPRQGWDTQYF. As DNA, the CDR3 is TGTGCCAGCAGCCCCAGACAGGGTTGGGATACGCAGTATTTT.

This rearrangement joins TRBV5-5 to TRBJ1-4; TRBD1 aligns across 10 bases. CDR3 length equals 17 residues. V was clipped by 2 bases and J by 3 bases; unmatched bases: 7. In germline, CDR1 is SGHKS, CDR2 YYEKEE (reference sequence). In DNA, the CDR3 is TGTGCCAGCAGCTTCAGGGACAGGGGACTGTCTAATGAAAAACTGTTTTTT. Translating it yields CASSFRDRGLSNEKLFF. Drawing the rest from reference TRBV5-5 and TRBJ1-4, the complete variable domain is DAGVTQSPTHLIKTRGQQVTLRCSPISGHKSVSWYQQVLGQGPQFIFQYYEKEERGRGNFPDRFSARQFPNYSSELNVNALLLGDSALYLCASSFRDRGLSNEKLFFGSGTQLSVL.

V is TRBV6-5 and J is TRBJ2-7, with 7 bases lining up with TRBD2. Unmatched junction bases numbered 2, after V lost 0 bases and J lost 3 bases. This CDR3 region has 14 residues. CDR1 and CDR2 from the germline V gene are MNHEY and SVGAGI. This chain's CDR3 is CASSYSAGDYEQYF. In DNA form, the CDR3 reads TGTGCCAGCAGTTACTCCGCGGGGGACTACGAGCAGTACTTC.

The CDR3 DNA reads TGTGCCAGCAGCCCGGGACAGAACCAAGAGACCCAGTACTTC. It codes for CASSPGQNQETQYF. The chain links TRBV7-9 to TRBJ2-5; TRBD1 aligns across 7 bases. The ends lost 5 bases at V and 0 bases at J; junction bases unmatched: 3. CDR3 length: 14 amino acids. Germline V gives CDR1 SEHNR, CDR2 FQNEAQ (reference sequence).

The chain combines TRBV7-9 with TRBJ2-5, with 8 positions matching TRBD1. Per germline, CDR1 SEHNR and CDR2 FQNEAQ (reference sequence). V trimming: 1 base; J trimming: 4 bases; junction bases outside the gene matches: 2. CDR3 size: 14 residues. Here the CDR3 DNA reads TGTGCCAGCAGCTTAGACGACAGGGGAGAGACCCAGTACTTC. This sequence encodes CASSLDDRGETQYF.

The CDR3, as DNA: TGTGCCAGCAGCGGGGGACTAGCGGCAACCTACAATGAGCAGTTCTTC. Amino acids: CASSGGLAATYNEQFF. This rearrangement joins TRBV5-4 to TRBJ2-1; TRBD2 matches at 11 bases. V was clipped by 4 bases and J by 2 bases; unmatched bases: 5. The germline CDR1 and CDR2 sequences are SGHNT and YYREEE (reference sequence). CDR3 length: 16 residues.

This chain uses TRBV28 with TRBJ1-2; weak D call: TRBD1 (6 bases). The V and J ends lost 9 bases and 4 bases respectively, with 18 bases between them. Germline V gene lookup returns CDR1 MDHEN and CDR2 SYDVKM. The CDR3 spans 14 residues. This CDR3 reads CASMNGGAGYGYTF. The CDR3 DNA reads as TGTGCCAGTATGAACGGGGGGGCGGGCTATGGCTACACCTTC.

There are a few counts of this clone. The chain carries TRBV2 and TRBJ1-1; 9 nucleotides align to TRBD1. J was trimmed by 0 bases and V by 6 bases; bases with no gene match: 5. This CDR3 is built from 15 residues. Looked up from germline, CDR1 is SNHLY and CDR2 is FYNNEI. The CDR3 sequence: CASRVGTGLNTEAFF. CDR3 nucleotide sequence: TGTGCCAGCAGGGTTGGGACAGGGTTGAACACTGAAGCTTTCTTT.